A selection of T cell receptor beta chains follows, all from one sample in a study of blood T cells in healthy people across ages. MiXCR, run by TCRdb on the 5' RACE reads, gives a single entry per CDR3 protein. In the table there are approximately 580,000 distinct CDR3 sequences, more than 20% of which are singletons. Separately, the same data were catalogued under a study of T cells of mothers and their children.

Sequenced: blood. These receptor sequences come from a boy aged 5 to 17 in good health. Both conserved end residues are part of each CDR3. The order of the fields is D gene, V gene, clone size, J gene, CDR3 DNA, CDR3 protein. D genes are given only for firm matches. The size entry is marked missing in some rows and otherwise reads once, few, many or a size class.

D: TRBD1
V: TRBV20-1
size: many
J: TRBJ2-7
DNA: TGCAGTGCGGTAAGGGACAGAAACGAGCAGTACTTC
CDR3: CSAVRDRNEQYF

D: TRBD1
V: TRBV3-1
size: few
J: TRBJ2-7
DNA: TGTGCCAGCAGCCAAGTAGGGGAGAGAGGGACAGCCTTTTACGAGCAGTACTTC
CDR3: CASSQVGERGTAFYEQYF

D: NA
V: TRBV5-1
size: NA
J: TRBJ2-5
DNA: TGCGCCAGCGCACGCGCGGGCCAAGAGACCCAGTACTTC
CDR3: CASARAGQETQYF

D: TRBD1
V: TRBV2
size: few
J: TRBJ2-7
DNA: TGTGCCAGCAGTCCCGGGACAGGGGCCCCCGGGCAGTACTTC
CDR3: CASSPGTGAPGQYF

D: NA
V: TRBV5-1
size: NA
J: TRBJ1-1
DNA: TGCGCCAGCAGCTTAGGACACCGGGACATAAACACTGAAGCTTTCTTT
CDR3: CASSLGHRDINTEAFF

D: TRBD2
V: TRBV4-3
size: few
J: TRBJ2-2
DNA: TGCGCCAGCAGCCAAACTAGCGTCGAGTCCGGGGAGCTGTTTTTT
CDR3: CASSQTSVESGELFF

D: TRBD2
V: TRBV20-1
size: NA
J: TRBJ2-7
DNA: TGCAGTGCTAGAGTCCTAGCGGAGACCTACGAGCAGTACTTC
CDR3: CSARVLAETYEQYF

D: NA
V: TRBV7-9
size: few
J: TRBJ2-1
DNA: TGTGCCAGCAGCCGGGATGGTAGCTATTTGATCAATGAGCAGTTCTTC
CDR3: CASSRDGSYLINEQFF

D: TRBD2
V: TRBV11-2
size: NA
J: TRBJ2-1
DNA: TGTGCCAGCAGAGATCTAGCGGGGGTAAACAATGAGCAGTTCTTC
CDR3: CASRDLAGVNNEQFF

D: TRBD1
V: TRBV28
size: few
J: TRBJ1-1
DNA: TGTGCCAGCAGTTTGGGGTGGACAGGAGACACTGAAGCTTTCTTT
CDR3: CASSLGWTGDTEAFF

D: NA
V: TRBV27
size: few
J: TRBJ2-7
DNA: TGTGCCAGCAGTTATAACGCCCTCTACGAGCAGTACTTC
CDR3: CASSYNALYEQYF

D: TRBD2
V: TRBV11-1
size: NA
J: TRBJ2-2
DNA: TGTGCCAGCAGCTTCCTCCCTGGGACTAGCGGGGGCCCGAACACCGGGGAGCTGTTTTTT
CDR3: CASSFLPGTSGGPNTGELFF

D: NA
V: TRBV5-1
size: NA
J: TRBJ2-1
DNA: TGCGCCAGCAGCCCCCCGGCAGCATCCAATGAGCAGTTCTTC
CDR3: CASSPPAASNEQFF

D: NA
V: TRBV27
size: NA
J: TRBJ1-1
DNA: TGTGCCAGCAGTTGGACACCTTCCTGGGAGCAGTCTGAAGCTTTCTTT
CDR3: CASSWTPSWEQSEAFF

D: NA
V: TRBV4-1
size: few
J: TRBJ2-4
DNA: TGCGCCAGCAGCCAAGATCAAATAGCCAAAAACATTCAGTACTTC
CDR3: CASSQDQIAKNIQYF

D: NA
V: TRBV6-5
size: few
J: TRBJ2-4
DNA: TGTGCCAGCAGTCGGGATAACGACAACAGCAGAAACATTCAGTACTTC
CDR3: CASSRDNDNSRNIQYF

D: NA
V: TRBV7-2
size: few
J: TRBJ1-2
DNA: TGTGCCAGCAGCTTAGTAGGGGGTAATAACTATGGCTACACCTTC
CDR3: CASSLVGGNNYGYTF

D: NA
V: TRBV6-2/TRBV6-3
size: NA
J: TRBJ2-3
DNA: TGTGCCAGCAGCCCCCATCTCTGGCGGGGACTTTTAGATACGCAGTATTTT
CDR3: CASSPHLWRGLLDTQYF

D: NA
V: TRBV12-3/TRBV12-4
size: NA
J: TRBJ2-7
DNA: TGTGCCAGCAATACGGACGGTCCCTACGAGCAGTACTTC
CDR3: CASNTDGPYEQYF

D: NA
V: TRBV29-1
size: few
J: TRBJ2-3
DNA: TGCAGCGTTGATCCAAAAGGCGCAGATACGCAGTATTTT
CDR3: CSVDPKGADTQYF

D: TRBD2
V: TRBV3-1
size: few
J: TRBJ2-6
DNA: TGTGCCAGCAGCCAACGTAGACTAGCTACTGGGGCCAACGTCCTGACTTTC
CDR3: CASSQRRLATGANVLTF

D: NA
V: TRBV7-9
size: few
J: TRBJ1-1
DNA: TGTGCCAGCAGCCCGCGAGGGGAAACTGAAGCTTTCTTT
CDR3: CASSPRGETEAFF

D: TRBD2
V: TRBV2
size: NA
J: TRBJ2-1
DNA: TGTGCCAGCAGTCTTCAGCGGGATGGTCACAATGAGCAGTTCTTC
CDR3: CASSLQRDGHNEQFF

D: TRBD1
V: TRBV20-1
size: few
J: TRBJ1-6
DNA: TGCAGTGCTAGAGATTCGGACAGGGGAGCGTCACCCCTCCACTTT
CDR3: CSARDSDRGASPLHF

D: NA
V: TRBV7-9
size: NA
J: TRBJ2-2
DNA: TGTGCCAGCAGCCAGGGGAGTCTGAATGGCGGGGAGCTGTTTTTT
CDR3: CASSQGSLNGGELFF

D: NA
V: TRBV5-1
size: once
J: TRBJ2-2
DNA: TGCGCCAGCAGCTTGGAAGCGCGGATCAACACCGGGGAGCTGTTTTTT
CDR3: CASSLEARINTGELFF

D: TRBD2
V: TRBV29-1
size: NA
J: TRBJ2-1
DNA: TGCAGCGTTGAAGACGTTGGACTAGCGGGAGGGCTCTACAATGAGCAGTTCTTC
CDR3: CSVEDVGLAGGLYNEQFF

D: NA
V: TRBV7-8
size: few
J: TRBJ2-5
DNA: TGTGCCAGCAGCATTAGGGCGTTTGGGGAGACCCAGTACTTC
CDR3: CASSIRAFGETQYF